Below, 16 T cell receptor beta chains from the same sample are listed, as sequenced in a study of beta chain features in type 1 diabetes. All of the isolated RNA was reverse transcribed, so expressed TCRB transcripts were sequenced. The assay was immunoSEQ multiplex PCR, and TCRdb's table has in-frame clones only and misses some. The data hold fewer than 350,000 clones, with about 8% observed a single time. The sample consisted of central memory CD4+ T cells from blood. The origin of the receptors is a woman between 18 and 29 years old in good health.

This clone was seen a handful of times. This rearrangement joins TRBV11-2 to TRBJ2-5; TRBD1 is a possible D gene (7 bases). The germline V gene encodes CDR1 SGHAT and CDR2 FQNNGV. This CDR3 region has 15 residues. Trimming took off 0 bases at V and 6 bases at J, with 14 bases between the two ends. The CDR3 DNA reads as TGTGCCAGCAGCTTAGACAGGGGGGTAATGAAGACCCAGTACTTC. Protein: CASSLDRGVMKTQYF.

This chain joins TRBV11-3 and TRBJ2-5; the match to TRBD1 covers 7 bases. The CDR3 spans 13 residues. The germline V gene encodes CDR1 SGHNT and CDR2 YENEEA. Losses at the gene ends were 5 bases for V and 2 bases for J; bases not matched to a gene: 2. The CDR3 nucleotides are TGTGCCAGCAGCGTGGGACAGCAAGAGACCCAGTACTTC. Its protein is CASSVGQQETQYF.

This chain joins TRBV9 and TRBJ2-1, with 9 nucleotides matching TRBD2. Trimming removed 3 bases from V and 4 bases from J; junction bases left unmatched: 2. CDR1 and CDR2 from the germline V gene are SGDLS and YYNGEE. This CDR3 region has 14 residues. The CDR3 is CASSGSGGYNEQFF. The CDR3 DNA reads as TGTGCCAGCAGCGGTAGCGGGGGATACAATGAGCAGTTCTTC.

There are a few counts of this clone. V is TRBV28 and J is TRBJ2-7; tentative D call: TRBD1 (6 bases). There are 14 residues in the CDR3. CDR1 MDHEN and CDR2 SYDVKM come from the germline V gene. The germline V and J ends were trimmed by 2 bases and 4 bases, with 12 bases remaining between them. CDR3 bases: TGTGCCAGCAGTTTACCGGACAGCGCATACGAGCAGTACGTC. Protein product: CASSLPDSAYEQYV.

The chain recombines TRBV7-2 with TRBJ1-5; D unclear. This CDR3 contains 14 residues. V gave up 0 bases and J gave up 5 bases, with 8 bases separating them. Germline loops: CDR1 SGHTA, CDR2 FQGNSA. In DNA, the CDR3 is TGTGCCAGCAGCTTAGCCCACTTGGATCAGCCCCAGCATTTT. It specifies CASSLAHLDQPQHF.

The rearrangement joins TRBV29-1 to TRBJ1-1, with D possibly being TRBD1 (5 bases). CDR3 length: 12 amino acids. V lost 2 bases and J 2 bases, leaving 6 bases between the germline ends. The germline V gene has CDR1 SQVTM and CDR2 ANQGSEA. DNA for the CDR3: TGCAGCGTTGAAAGGGGAAACACTGAAGCTTTCTTT. Translating it yields CSVERGNTEAFF.

The genes are TRBV18 and TRBJ2-1, with D perhaps assigned TRBD1 or TRBD2 (5 bases each). The CDR3 covers 13 residues. V lost 5 bases to trimming and J lost 5 bases, with 10 bases between them. Germline CDR1 and CDR2: KGHSH and LQKENI. CDR3 DNA sequence: TGTGCCAGCTCAGTGGGACCAAACAATGAGCAGTTCTTC. This gives the protein CASSVGPNNEQFF.

This clone was counted between two and nine times. The V gene is TRBV6-1, the J gene TRBJ2-4; D might be TRBD1 (6 bases). The V gene's germline CDR1 is MNHNS and CDR2 SASEGT. V was clipped by 3 bases and J by 0 bases, with 24 bases between them. The CDR3 covers 20 residues. Written as DNA, the CDR3 is TGTGCCAGCAGTGAGTTCATCCCGTTACAGGGAACGGTAGCCAAAAACATTCAGTACTTC. The encoded protein is CASSEFIPLQGTVAKNIQYF.

This clone has more than one count but fewer than ten. The gene calls are TRBV11-2 and TRBJ2-3; no reliable D call. Per germline, CDR1 SGHAT and CDR2 FQNNGV. Trimming removed 5 bases at V and 5 bases at J, with 11 bases between. The CDR3 is 13 residues long. DNA for the CDR3: TGTGCCAGCAGCCCTACTATAGGAGATACGCAGTATTTT. This gives the protein CASSPTIGDTQYF.

In this sample, this clone turned up a few times. This chain uses TRBV2 with TRBJ1-5; D possibly corresponds to TRBD1 (5 bases). Per germline, CDR1 SNHLY and CDR2 FYNNEI. The V gene lost 7 bases and the J gene lost 3 bases, with 7 bases spanning the gap. The length of the CDR3 is 12 residues. The CDR3 bases are TGTGCCAGCACAGGGCACAATCAGCCCCAGCATTTT. This translates into CASTGHNQPQHF.

This clone showed up just a few times. One base separates it from a far larger clone, so it is likely a read error. This sample includes further DNA sequences coding for the same CDR3. This CDR3 reads CACSSANEQYF. In DNA, the CDR3 is TGTGCCTGTTCCTCGGCGAACGAGCAGTACTTC. This chain uses TRBV30 with TRBJ2-7; D is unclear. There are 11 residues in the CDR3. V lost 6 bases to trimming and J lost 5 bases, with 11 bases between them. Germline V gene data show CDR1 as GTSNPN and CDR2 as SVGIG (reference sequence).

Only a few counts were recorded for this clone. The chain recombines TRBV5-1 with TRBJ2-1; D is possibly TRBD1 or TRBD2 (6 bases each). Germline CDR1 SGHRS, CDR2 YFSETQ. The CDR3 runs to 13 residues. Trimming removed 4 bases at V and 9 bases at J, with 14 bases between. DNA for the CDR3: TGCGCCAGCAGCGAACAACAGGGAGGTGAGCAGTTCTTC. It translates to CASSEQQGGEQFF.

This chain connects TRBV7-8 to TRBJ1-1, with 7 bases that match TRBD1. The CDR3 is 14 residues long. Trimming cost V 5 bases and J 4 bases; bases outside gene matches: 7. Germline V gene data show CDR1 as SGHVS and CDR2 as FQNEAQ. CDR3 sequence reads: CASSQGQSRTEAFF. The CDR3 region has the DNA TGTGCCAGCAGCCAGGGACAGTCTCGCACTGAAGCTTTCTTT.

The chain uses TRBV6-5 and TRBJ1-4; no clear D gene. The V gene's germline CDR1 is MNHEY and CDR2 SVGAGI. The CDR3 loop spans 14 amino acids. V was pared by 5 bases and J by 7 bases, with 14 bases between. CDR3 DNA: TGTGCCAGCAGTGACGGAGGTGTTAGTGAAAAACTGTTTTTT. It translates to CASSDGGVSEKLFF.

This clone was seen a few times. The V gene is TRBV10-3, the J gene TRBJ1-5; 9 bases are a match to TRBD1. V trimming: 9 bases; J trimming: 2 bases; junction bases outside the gene matches: 11. CDR3 length: 16 residues. The germline CDR1 and CDR2 sequences are ENHRY and SYGVKD. DNA for the CDR3: TGTGCCATAGGAACAGGGGGCTATTTAGGCAATCAGCCCCAGCATTTT. Protein sequence: CAIGTGGYLGNQPQHF.

This clone was counted only a few times. One base away lies a much larger clone, so this may be a sequencing read error. The chain combines TRBV5-4 with TRBJ2-6; D unresolved. V was trimmed by 5 bases and J by 0 bases, leaving 3 bases between them. This CDR3 has 13 residues. Per germline, CDR1 SGHNT and CDR2 YYREEE (reference sequence). This CDR3 is CASSGSGANVLTF. CDR3 bases: TGTGCCAGCAGTGGCTCTGGGGCCAACGTCCTGACTTTC.